This entry features one T cell receptor (beta chain) sequence. Its antigen is currently unknown. This sample is part of a study of CD8 T cells in ankylosing spondylitis. V lost 0 bases and J 5 bases, leaving 14 bases between the germline ends. Germline V CDR1 and CDR2: SGHRS, YFSETQ. The CDR3 has 15 amino acids. Study-wide findings and caveats: Disease-associated clonotypes exhibited CD8+ identity and were relatively infrequent in peripheral blood. Eight highly homologous variants formed a TCR beta motif that appeared characteristic of ankylosing spondylitis blood.

Researchers built TCR beta libraries using quantitative 5'-RACE with molecular barcodes. TCRdb passed the 5' RACE reads through MiXCR, listing each CDR3 protein once. The sample consists of under 550,000 distinct CDR3 sequences, about 25% of them appearing once. Sequencing was performed on blood, either unsorted or a sorted T cell fraction (not recorded which). The V and J genes are TRBV5-1 and TRBJ1-1; possible D gene TRBD1, 5 bases. The receptor comes from a male donor with ankylosing spondylitis. In DNA form, the CDR3 reads TGCGCCAGCAGCTTGGCGCCAGGGACCGTAACTGAAGCTTTCTTT. It specifies CASSLAPGTVTEAFF.